This T cell receptor (beta chain) was identified in a study of cytomegalovirus exposure and HLA in healthy donors. Overall study results and limits: Later analysis associated a missense DCLRE1C variant with TCR beta V- and J-gene trimming. The study dropped some indistinguishable V segments, TRBV6-2 and TRBV6-3 among them.

Primers for the PCR totalled 60 Vbeta and 13 Jbeta. Sequenced by immunoSEQ multiplex PCR; TCRdb stores in-frame clones only, minus some. The sample has 200,000 to 250,000 clones, about 81% seen once. Unmatched junction bases numbered 8, after V lost 7 bases and J lost 4 bases. CDR1 and CDR2 (germline): MNHNY, SVGAGI (reference sequence). CDR3 length: 14 amino acids. This clone appeared once. The antigen is not known. This TCR came from a woman aged 40 to 50 in good health and CMV-seropositive. The V call is TRBV6-6, the J call TRBJ2-3; 7 nucleotides align to TRBD1. Sequenced input: PBMCs. The DNA of the CDR3 is TGTGCCAGCACCCTGACAGGGCGGCCAGATACGCAGTATTTT. This translates into CASTLTGRPDTQYF.